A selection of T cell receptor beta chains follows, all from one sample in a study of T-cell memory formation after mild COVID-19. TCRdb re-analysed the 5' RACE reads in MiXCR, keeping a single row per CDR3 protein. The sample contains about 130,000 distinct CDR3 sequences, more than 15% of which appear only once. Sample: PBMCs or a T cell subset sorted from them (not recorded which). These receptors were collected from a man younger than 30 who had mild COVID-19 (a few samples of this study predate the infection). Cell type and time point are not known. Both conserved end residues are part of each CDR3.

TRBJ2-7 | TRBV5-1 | CASSSDPGDSLYEQYF
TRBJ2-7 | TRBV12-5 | CASGAGASYEQYF
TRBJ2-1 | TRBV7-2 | CASSLAQDRGIRQFF
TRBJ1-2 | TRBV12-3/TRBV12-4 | CASSRGLVNYGYTF
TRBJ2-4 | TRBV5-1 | CASSKGVENIQYF
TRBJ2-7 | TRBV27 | CASSPDWGSSYEQYF
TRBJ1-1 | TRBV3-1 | CASSPLAGRNTEAFF
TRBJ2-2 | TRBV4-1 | CASSQVYPETGELFF
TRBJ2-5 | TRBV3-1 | CASSQAWDGETQYF
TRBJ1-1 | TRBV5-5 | CASSLAGITTTEAFF
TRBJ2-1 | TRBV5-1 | CASSPQSGFYNEQFF
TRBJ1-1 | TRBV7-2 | CASSRNLDRGAFF
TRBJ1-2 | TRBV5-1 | CASSLVAGQGYSGYTF
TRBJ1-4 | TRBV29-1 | CSVEDTGRNEKLFF
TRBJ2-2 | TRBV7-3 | CASSLTFGGELFF
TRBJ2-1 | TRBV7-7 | CASSSQEYNEQFF
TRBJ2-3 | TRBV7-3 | CASSLQGITDTQYF
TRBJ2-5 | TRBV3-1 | CASRRRGPSGTQYF
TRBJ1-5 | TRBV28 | CASSLRGQGGNQPQHF
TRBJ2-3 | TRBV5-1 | CASRNRASTDTQYF
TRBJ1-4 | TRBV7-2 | CASTPGFGEKLFF
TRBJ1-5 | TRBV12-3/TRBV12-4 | CASSSTGPRGPQHF
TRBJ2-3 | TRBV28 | CASAQRNTDTQYF
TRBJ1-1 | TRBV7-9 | CASSLDGGAEAFF
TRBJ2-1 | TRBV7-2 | CASSGTGGRNEQFF
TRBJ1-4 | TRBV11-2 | CASSLRGRDEKLFF
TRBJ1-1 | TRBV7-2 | CASSLAPGTDYQAFF
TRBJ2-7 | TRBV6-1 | CASSPSWFDGYEQYF
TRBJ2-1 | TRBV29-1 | CSVEVGSRRGEQFF
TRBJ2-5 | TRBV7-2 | CASSRQGQGETQYF
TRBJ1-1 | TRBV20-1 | CSATAGGPSTEAFF
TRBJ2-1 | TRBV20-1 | CSARGADNEQFF
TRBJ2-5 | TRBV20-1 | CSAPLWRGRETQYF
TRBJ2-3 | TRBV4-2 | CASSQGRVGTDTQYF
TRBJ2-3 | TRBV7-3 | CASSSTPGQGTDTQYF
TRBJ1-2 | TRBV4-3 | CASSQEDSNYGYTF
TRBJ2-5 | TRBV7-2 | CASSLGGRGGETQYF
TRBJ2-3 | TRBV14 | CASSQYGTGVIWAADTQYF
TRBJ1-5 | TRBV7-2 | CASSPSTIHSNQPQHF
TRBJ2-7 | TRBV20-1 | CSARDRSVGAREQYF
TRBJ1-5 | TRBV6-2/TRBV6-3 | CASAPTGLQPQHF
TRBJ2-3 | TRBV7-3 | CASSSGTGRSDTQYF
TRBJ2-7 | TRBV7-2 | CASSLEEGPEQYF
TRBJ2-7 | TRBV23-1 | CASPRGSYEQYF
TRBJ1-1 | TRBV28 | CASSPLLPFNTEAFF
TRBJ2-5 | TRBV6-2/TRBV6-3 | CASRKSTTQETQYF
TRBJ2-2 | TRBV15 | CATSRDTSAGELFF